This T cell receptor beta chain originates from a study of CD8 T cells in Susac syndrome. The overall study: Sequencing included Susac syndrome patients, over 5 of them with active disease and roughly 8 in remission. Study-level results: The study conceded that relatively few individuals underwent its TCR sequencing and HLA analysis.

From blood CD8+ and CD4+ T cells, the TCR beta chain was sequenced. RNA, at about 0.5 to 1 ug, was reverse transcribed with random hexamers. The method of amplification for TCR beta CDR3 was immunoSEQ multiplex PCR, covering 54 Vbeta and 13 Jbeta. TCRdb ran MiXCR on the immunoSEQ multiplex PCR reads and lists one entry per CDR3 protein. The repertoire has some 200,000 distinct CDR3 sequences, approximately 94% of them found once; the top ten carry more than 0.08%. Germline V lookup: CDR1 LGHDT, CDR2 YNNKEL (reference sequence). This CDR3 comprises 13 residues. V lost 8 bases and J lost 2; bases outside the gene matches: 2. Note on this clonotype: Its antigen is currently unknown.

What was sequenced was CD4+ T cells from PBMCs. The sequence was obtained from a human donor with Susac syndrome. The chain employs TRBV3-1 and TRBJ2-3, with 9 bases identical to TRBD2. The CDR3 here is CASGLASTDTQYF. The CDR3, as DNA: TGTGCCAGCGGACTAGCGTCCACAGATACGCAGTATTTT.